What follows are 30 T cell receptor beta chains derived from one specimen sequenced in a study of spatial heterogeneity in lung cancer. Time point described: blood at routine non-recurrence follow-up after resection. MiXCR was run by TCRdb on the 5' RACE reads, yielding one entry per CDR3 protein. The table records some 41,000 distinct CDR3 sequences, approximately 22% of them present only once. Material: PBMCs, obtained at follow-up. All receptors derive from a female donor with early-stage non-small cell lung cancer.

The CDR3 DNA reads as TGTGCCAGCTCACCAGTTTCGTTTGGGGGAACCTCCTACAATGAGCAGTTCTTC. It codes for CASSPVSFGGTSYNEQFF. The chain employs TRBV18 and TRBJ2-1, with D possibly called TRBD1 or TRBD2 (5 bases each). Per germline, CDR1 KGHSH and CDR2 LQKENI. This CDR3 has 18 residues. Trimming removed 2 bases from V and 0 bases from J, with 17 bases in between. Looking up the rest from reference TRBV18 and TRBJ2-1 gives the full variable domain: NAGVMQNPRHLVRRRGQEARLRCSPMKGHSHVYWYRQLPEEGLKFMVYLQKENIIDESGMPKERFSAEFPKEGPSILRIQQVVRGDSAAYFCASSPVSFGGTSYNEQFFGPGTRLTVL.

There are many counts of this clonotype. Written as DNA, the CDR3 is TGTGCCAGTAGCCCCTCGGCAGGGAACACTGAAGCTTTCTTT. It specifies CASSPSAGNTEAFF. V is TRBV19 and J is TRBJ1-1; D not certain. The CDR3 consists of 14 residues. Trimming cost V 6 bases and J 1 base, with 12 bases left between them. CDR1 LNHDA and CDR2 SQIVND come from the germline V gene (reference sequence).

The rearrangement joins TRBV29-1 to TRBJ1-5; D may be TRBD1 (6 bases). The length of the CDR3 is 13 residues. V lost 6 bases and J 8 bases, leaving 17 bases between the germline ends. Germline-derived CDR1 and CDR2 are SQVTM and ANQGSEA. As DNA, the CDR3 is TGCAGCGTGGGGGTAGGGGGTGATGAGCCCCAGCATTTT. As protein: CSVGVGGDEPQHF.

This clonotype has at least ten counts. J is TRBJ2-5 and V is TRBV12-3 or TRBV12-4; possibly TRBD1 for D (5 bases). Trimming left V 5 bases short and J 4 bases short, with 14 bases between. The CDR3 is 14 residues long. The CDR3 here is CASSGQGRGETQYF. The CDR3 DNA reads TGTGCCAGCAGTGGTCAGGGTAGGGGAGAGACCCAGTACTTC.

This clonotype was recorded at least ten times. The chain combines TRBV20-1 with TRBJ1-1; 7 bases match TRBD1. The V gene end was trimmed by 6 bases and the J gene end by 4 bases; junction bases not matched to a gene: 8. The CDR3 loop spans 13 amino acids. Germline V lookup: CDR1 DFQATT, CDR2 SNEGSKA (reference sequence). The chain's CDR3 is CSANSQGSTEAFF. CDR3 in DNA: TGCAGTGCCAATTCACAGGGGAGCACTGAAGCTTTCTTT.

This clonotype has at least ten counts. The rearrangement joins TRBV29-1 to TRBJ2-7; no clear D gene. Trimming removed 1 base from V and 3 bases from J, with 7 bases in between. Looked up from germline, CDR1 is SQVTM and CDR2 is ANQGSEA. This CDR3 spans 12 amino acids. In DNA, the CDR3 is TGCAGCGTTGAAGGATACAGCTACGAGCAGTACTTC. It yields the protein CSVEGYSYEQYF.

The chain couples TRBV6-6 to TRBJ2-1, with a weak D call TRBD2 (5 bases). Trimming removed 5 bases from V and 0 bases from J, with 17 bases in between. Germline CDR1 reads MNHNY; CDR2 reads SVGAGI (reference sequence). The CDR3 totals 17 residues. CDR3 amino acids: CASSQPPGGGSYNEQFF. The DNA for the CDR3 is TGTGCCAGCAGTCAACCGCCTGGAGGCGGCTCCTACAATGAGCAGTTCTTC.

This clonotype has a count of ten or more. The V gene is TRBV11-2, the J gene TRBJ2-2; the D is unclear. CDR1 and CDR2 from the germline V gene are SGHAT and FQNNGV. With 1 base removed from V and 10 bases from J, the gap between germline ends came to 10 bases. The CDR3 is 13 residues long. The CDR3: CASSLVVQEELFF. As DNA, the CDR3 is TGTGCCAGCAGCTTAGTTGTGCAAGAGGAGCTGTTTTTT.

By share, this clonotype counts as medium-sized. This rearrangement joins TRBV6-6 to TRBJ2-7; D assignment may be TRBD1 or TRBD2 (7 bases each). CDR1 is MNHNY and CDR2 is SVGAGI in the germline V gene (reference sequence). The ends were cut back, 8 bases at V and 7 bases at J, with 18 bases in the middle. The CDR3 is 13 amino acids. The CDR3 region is CASSSTGEGEQYV. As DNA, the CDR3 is TGTGCCAGCTCCTCCACAGGGGAGGGAGAGCAGTACGTC.

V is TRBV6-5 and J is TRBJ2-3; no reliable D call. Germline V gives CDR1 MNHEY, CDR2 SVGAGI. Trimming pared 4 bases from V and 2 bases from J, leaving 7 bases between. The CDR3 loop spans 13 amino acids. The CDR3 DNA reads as TGTGCCAGCAGTTGGCGATCCACAGATACGCAGTATTTT. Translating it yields CASSWRSTDTQYF.

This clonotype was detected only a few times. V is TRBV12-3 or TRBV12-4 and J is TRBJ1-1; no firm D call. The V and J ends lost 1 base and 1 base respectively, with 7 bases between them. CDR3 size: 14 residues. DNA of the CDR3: TGTGCCAGCAGTTTAGTGGAATCGAACACTGAAGCTTTCTTT. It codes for CASSLVESNTEAFF.

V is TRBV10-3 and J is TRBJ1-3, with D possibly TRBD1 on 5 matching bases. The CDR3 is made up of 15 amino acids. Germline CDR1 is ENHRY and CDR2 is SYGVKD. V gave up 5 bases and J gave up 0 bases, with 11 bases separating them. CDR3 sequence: CAISPGRDSGNTIYF. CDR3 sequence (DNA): TGTGCCATCAGTCCGGGACGGGACTCTGGAAACACCATATATTTT.

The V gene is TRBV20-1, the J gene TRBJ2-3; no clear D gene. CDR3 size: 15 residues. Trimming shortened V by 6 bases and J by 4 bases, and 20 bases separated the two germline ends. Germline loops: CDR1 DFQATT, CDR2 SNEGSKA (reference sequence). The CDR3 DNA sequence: TGCAGTGCCCTAGGACCCAATCCGATATCAGATACGCAGTATTTT. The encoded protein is CSALGPNPISDTQYF.

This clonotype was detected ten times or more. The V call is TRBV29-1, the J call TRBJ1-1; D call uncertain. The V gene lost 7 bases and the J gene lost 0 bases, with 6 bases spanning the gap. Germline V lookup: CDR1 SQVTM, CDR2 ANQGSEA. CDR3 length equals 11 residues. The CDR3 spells CSAVVNTEAFF. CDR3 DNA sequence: TGCAGCGCAGTCGTGAACACTGAAGCTTTCTTT. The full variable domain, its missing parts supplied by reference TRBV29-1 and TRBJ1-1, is SAVISQKPSRDICQRGTSLTIQCQVDSQVTMMFWYRQQPGQSLTLIATANQGSEATYESGFVIDKFPISRPNLTFSTLTVSNMSPEDSSIYLCSAVVNTEAFFGQGTRLTVV.

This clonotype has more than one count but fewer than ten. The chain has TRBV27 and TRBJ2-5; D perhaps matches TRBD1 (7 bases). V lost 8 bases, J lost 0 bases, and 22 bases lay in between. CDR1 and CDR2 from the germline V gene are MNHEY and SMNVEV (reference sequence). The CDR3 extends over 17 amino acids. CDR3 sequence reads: CASWGEQGGLYQETQYF. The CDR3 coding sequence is TGTGCCAGCTGGGGGGAGCAGGGGGGCTTGTACCAAGAGACCCAGTACTTC.

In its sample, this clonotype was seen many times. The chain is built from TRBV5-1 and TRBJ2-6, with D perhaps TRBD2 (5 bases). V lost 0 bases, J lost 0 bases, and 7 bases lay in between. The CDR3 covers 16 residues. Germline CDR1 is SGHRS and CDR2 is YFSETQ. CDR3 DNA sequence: TGCGCCAGCAGCTTGGGACGGGACTCTGGGGCCAACGTCCTGACTTTC. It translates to CASSLGRDSGANVLTF.

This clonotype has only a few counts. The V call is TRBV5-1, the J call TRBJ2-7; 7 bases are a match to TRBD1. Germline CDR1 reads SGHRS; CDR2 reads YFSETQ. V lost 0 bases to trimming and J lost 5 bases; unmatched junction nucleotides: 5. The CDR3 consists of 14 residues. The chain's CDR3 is CASSLGQGYHEQYF. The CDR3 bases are TGCGCCAGCAGCTTGGGACAGGGATATCACGAGCAGTACTTC.

CDR3 in amino acids: CASSQDPRGYEQYV. In DNA form, the CDR3 reads TGTGCCAGCAGCCAAGATCCCAGGGGCTACGAGCAGTACGTC. V gene TRBV4-2 combines with J gene TRBJ2-7, with a tentative D call TRBD1 (6 bases). With 0 bases removed from V and 3 bases from J, the gap between germline ends came to 9 bases. Per the germline V gene, CDR1 is LGHNA and CDR2 is YNFKEQ. The CDR3 consists of 14 residues.

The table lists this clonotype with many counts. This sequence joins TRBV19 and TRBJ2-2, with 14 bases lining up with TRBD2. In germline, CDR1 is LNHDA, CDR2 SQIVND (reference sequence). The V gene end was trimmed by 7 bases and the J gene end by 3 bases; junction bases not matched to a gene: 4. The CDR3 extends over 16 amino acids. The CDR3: CASTGTSGRYTGELFF. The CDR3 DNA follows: TGTGCCAGTACCGGGACTAGCGGGAGATACACCGGGGAGCTGTTTTTT.

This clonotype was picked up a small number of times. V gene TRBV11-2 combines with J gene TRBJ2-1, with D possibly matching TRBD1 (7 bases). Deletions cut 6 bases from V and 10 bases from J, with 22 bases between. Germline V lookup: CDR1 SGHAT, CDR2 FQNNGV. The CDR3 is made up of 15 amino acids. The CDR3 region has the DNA TGTGCCAGCAGGGAAAGGAGGGGGCGCTTCGGCGAGCAGTTCTTC. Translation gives CASRERRGRFGEQFF.

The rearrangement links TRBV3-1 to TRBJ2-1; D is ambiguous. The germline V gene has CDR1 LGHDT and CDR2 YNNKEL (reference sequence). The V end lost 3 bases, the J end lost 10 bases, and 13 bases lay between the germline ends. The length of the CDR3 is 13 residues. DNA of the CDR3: TGTGCCAGCAGCCATACTCTGGAAGGCGAGCAGTTCTTC. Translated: CASSHTLEGEQFF.

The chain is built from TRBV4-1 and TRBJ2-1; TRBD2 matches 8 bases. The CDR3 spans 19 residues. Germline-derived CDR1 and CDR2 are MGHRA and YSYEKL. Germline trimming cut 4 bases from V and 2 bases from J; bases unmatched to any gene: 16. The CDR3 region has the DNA TGCGCCAGCAGCCCCCAGGGGAGCGGGGGAGCCGAGACCTACAATGAGCAGTTCTTC. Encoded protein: CASSPQGSGGAETYNEQFF.

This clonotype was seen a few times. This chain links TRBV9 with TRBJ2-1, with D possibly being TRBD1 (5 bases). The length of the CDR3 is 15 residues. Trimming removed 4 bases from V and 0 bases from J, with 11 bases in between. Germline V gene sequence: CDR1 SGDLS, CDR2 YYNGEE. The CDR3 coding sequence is TGTGCCAGCAGCATGACAGAGAGCTCCTACAATGAGCAGTTCTTC. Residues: CASSMTESSYNEQFF.

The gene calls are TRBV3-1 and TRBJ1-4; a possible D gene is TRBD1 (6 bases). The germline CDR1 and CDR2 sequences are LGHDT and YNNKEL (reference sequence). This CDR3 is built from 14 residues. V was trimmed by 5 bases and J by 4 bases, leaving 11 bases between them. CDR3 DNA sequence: TGTGCCAGCAGCTCGGACAGCTATAATGAAAAACTGTTTTTT. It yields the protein CASSSDSYNEKLFF. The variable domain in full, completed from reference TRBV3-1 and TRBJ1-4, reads DTAVSQTPKYLVTQMGNDKSIKCEQNLGHDTMYWYKQDSKKFLKIMFSYNNKELIINETVPNRFSPKSPDKAHLNLHINSLELGDSAVYFCASSSDSYNEKLFFGSGTQLSVL.

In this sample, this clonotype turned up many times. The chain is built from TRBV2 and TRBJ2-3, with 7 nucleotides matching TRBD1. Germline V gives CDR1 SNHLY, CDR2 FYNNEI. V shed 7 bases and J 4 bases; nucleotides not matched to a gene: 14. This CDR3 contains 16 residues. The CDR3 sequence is CASTGLRTGVPDTQYF. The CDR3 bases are TGTGCCAGCACCGGCCTCCGGACAGGTGTTCCAGATACGCAGTATTTT.

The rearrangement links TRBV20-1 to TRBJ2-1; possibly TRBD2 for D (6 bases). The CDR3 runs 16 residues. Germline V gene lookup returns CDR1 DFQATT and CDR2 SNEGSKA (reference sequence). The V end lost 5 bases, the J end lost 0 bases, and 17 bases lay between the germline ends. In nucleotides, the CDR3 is TGCAGTGCTCGGATTAGCGGCGGTTCCTCCTACAATGAGCAGTTCTTC. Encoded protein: CSARISGGSSYNEQFF.

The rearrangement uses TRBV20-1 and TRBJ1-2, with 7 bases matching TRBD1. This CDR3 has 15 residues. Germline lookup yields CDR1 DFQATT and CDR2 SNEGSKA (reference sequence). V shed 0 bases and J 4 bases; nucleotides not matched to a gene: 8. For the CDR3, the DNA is TGCAGTGCTAGAGATTTTCGGGACAGACTCTATGGCTACACCTTC. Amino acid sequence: CSARDFRDRLYGYTF.

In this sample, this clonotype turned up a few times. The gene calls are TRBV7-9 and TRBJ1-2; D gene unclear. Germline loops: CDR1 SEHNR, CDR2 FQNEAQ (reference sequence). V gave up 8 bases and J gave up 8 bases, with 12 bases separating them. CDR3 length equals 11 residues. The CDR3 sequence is CASLTSQGYTF. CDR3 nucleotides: TGTGCCAGCCTCACCAGCCAGGGCTACACCTTC.

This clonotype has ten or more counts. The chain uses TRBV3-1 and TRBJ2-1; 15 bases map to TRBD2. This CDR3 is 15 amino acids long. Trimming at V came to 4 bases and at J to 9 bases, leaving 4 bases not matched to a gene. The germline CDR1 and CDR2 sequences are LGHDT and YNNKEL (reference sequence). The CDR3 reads CASSRTSGGASEQFF. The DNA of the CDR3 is TGTGCCAGCAGCCGGACTAGCGGGGGGGCAAGTGAGCAGTTCTTC.

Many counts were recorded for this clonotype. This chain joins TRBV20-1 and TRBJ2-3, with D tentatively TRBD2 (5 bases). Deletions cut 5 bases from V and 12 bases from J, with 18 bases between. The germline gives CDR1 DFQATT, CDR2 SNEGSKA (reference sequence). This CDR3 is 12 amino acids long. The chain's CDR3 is CSARTDWGDQYF. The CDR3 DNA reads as TGCAGTGCTCGCACAGACTGGGGAGACCAGTATTTT.